The clone carrying this T cell receptor beta chain appeared many times. V lost 9 bases, J lost 4 bases, and 11 bases stayed unmatched. This CDR3 is 14 amino acids long. Germline lookup yields CDR1 MGHRA and CDR2 YSYEKL. This specimen belongs to a study of early T cells in non-severe SARS-CoV-2 infection. TCRdb re-analysed the 5' RACE reads in MiXCR, keeping a single row per CDR3 protein. The sample has some 66,000 distinct CDR3 sequences, approximately 10% seen once. The J gene is TRBJ2-7, the V gene TRBV4-1; TRBD1 agrees at 8 bases. The sequence came from an adult who was a healthcare worker with PCR-confirmed SARS-CoV-2 infection or an uninfected control (not recorded which). The sample taken for sequencing was whole blood. The CDR3 DNA is TGCGCCAGATCCCTCCGAACAGGGGGATACGAGCAGTACTTC. Translation: CARSLRTGGYEQYF.